This T cell receptor beta chain emerged from a study of blood T cell repertoires in COVID-19. Study-level background: Recovered status applied to Cohort 3 donors who had two consecutive negative PCRs. It also applied to those with clearance or with symptom resolution. From T cells, B-cell-depleted T cells, or PBMCs came the material, which was cDNA or gDNA.

The assay was immunoSEQ multiplex PCR, and TCRdb's table has in-frame clones only and misses some. The sample has about 200,000 clones, around 87% seen once; the top ten hold under 30%. Trimming took off 0 bases at V and 4 bases at J, with 12 bases between the two ends. Germline loops: CDR1 LGHNA, CDR2 YSLEER. The CDR3 sequence is 15 residues long. This clonotype was sampled from a woman between 40 and 55 years old in a cohort exposed to, infected with or recovered from COVID-19 (not recorded which). The sequenced sample was PBMCs or T cells enriched from blood (not recorded which). The chain recombines TRBV4-3 with TRBJ1-1, with D tentatively TRBD1 (6 bases). The CDR3 DNA follows: TGCGCCAGCAGCCAAGATCCAGGGGAGTCCACTGAAGCTTTCTTT. Translating gives CASSQDPGESTEAFF.